These 14 T cell receptor beta chains were all obtained from the same sample, sequenced in a study of response to subunit inactivated influenza vaccine. Each CDR3 protein gets one entry after TCRdb re-called the RT-PCR reads with MiXCR. The top ten hold approximately 10% of the sample, which has 280,000 or so distinct CDR3 sequences, just over 20% seen once. The source was PBMCs from blood, collected roughly 20 months after vaccination. These receptors all stem from a man aged 45-69 years who received an inactivated influenza vaccine.

CDR3 protein: CASSPGQREKETQYF. In DNA form, the CDR3 reads TGTGCCAGCAGCCCGGGACAGAGAGAGAAAGAGACCCAGTACTTC. The chain recombines TRBV6-2 or TRBV6-3 with TRBJ2-5; 7 positions match TRBD1. J was trimmed by 3 bases and V by 6 bases; bases with no gene match: 10. This CDR3 is 15 amino acids long. The germline V gene has CDR1 MNHEY and CDR2 SVGEGT.

V gene TRBV13 combines with J gene TRBJ2-3; D gene unclear. V was clipped by 4 bases and J by 4 bases, with 9 bases between them. Germline-derived CDR1 and CDR2 are PRHDT and FYEKMQ (reference sequence). The CDR3 runs to 13 residues. The CDR3 DNA reads TGTGCCAGCAGCTCCAACGTCGCAGATACGCAGTATTTT. Protein product: CASSSNVADTQYF.

The chain has TRBV12-3 or TRBV12-4 and TRBJ1-5, with D hard to call. The CDR3 has 15 residues. The V and J ends lost 2 bases and 0 bases respectively, with 8 bases between them. The DNA of the CDR3 is TGTGCCAGCAGTTTAAGTTCCAGTAGCAATCAGCCCCAGCATTTT. This sequence encodes CASSLSSSSNQPQHF.

This clonotype has ten or more counts. CDR3 sequence reads: CASSHGGQNTEAFF. DNA for the CDR3: TGTGCCAGCAGCCACGGGGGACAGAACACTGAAGCTTTCTTT. This chain links TRBV3-1 with TRBJ1-1; tentative D call: TRBD1 (6 bases). The V gene's germline CDR1 is LGHDT and CDR2 YNNKEL (reference sequence). The length of the CDR3 is 14 residues. V was trimmed by 3 bases and J by 1 base, leaving 9 bases between them.

This clonotype was observed a single time. The chain combines TRBV7-8 with TRBJ2-7; 9 nucleotides align to TRBD2. In germline, CDR1 is SGHVS, CDR2 FQNEAQ. This CDR3 spans 15 amino acids. V shed 5 bases and J 0 bases; nucleotides not matched to a gene: 5. CDR3 loop: CASSTTSGLSYEQYF. The CDR3 region has the DNA TGTGCCAGCAGCACAACTAGCGGGCTCTCCTACGAGCAGTACTTC.

The V call is TRBV3-1, the J call TRBJ1-1; tentatively, D is TRBD1 (5 bases). Germline loops: CDR1 LGHDT, CDR2 YNNKEL (reference sequence). The CDR3 has 17 amino acids. The V end was cut by 4 bases, the J end by 5 bases, with 23 bases between. The CDR3: CASSPYLSYGGGTEAFF. The CDR3 DNA sequence: TGTGCCAGCAGCCCCTACCTCTCGTATGGGGGAGGAACTGAAGCTTTCTTT.

This rearrangement joins TRBV5-1 to TRBJ2-1, with 7 bases aligning to TRBD1. The CDR3 is made up of 16 amino acids. Germline V lookup: CDR1 SGHRS, CDR2 YFSETQ. The J segment lost 0 bases and the V segment lost 4 bases, leaving 7 bases of the junction unmatched. The CDR3 region is CASSPGQASSYNEQFF. In DNA, the CDR3 is TGCGCCAGCAGCCCCGGACAGGCTAGCTCCTACAATGAGCAGTTCTTC. Variable domain in full (rest from reference TRBV5-1 and TRBJ2-1): KAGVTQTPRYLIKTRGQQVTLSCSPISGHRSVSWYQQTPGQGLQFLFEYFSETQRNKGNFPGRFSGRQFSNSRSEMNVSTLELGDSALYLCASSPGQASSYNEQFFGPGTRLTVL.

The V and J genes are TRBV6-2 or TRBV6-3 and TRBJ1-5; tentative D call: TRBD1 (6 bases). The CDR3 loop spans 13 amino acids. Germline-derived CDR1 and CDR2 are MNHEY and SVGEGT. The V gene lost 7 bases and the J gene lost 1 base, with 8 bases spanning the gap. CDR3 residues: CASTDRSNQPQHF. CDR3 in DNA: TGTGCCAGCACTGACAGGAGCAATCAGCCCCAGCATTTT.

This clonotype was observed a few times. This chain links TRBV7-2 with TRBJ1-1, with no clear D. Trimming took off 1 base at V and 7 bases at J, with 10 bases between the two ends. The CDR3 sequence is 13 residues long. CDR1 and CDR2 from the germline V gene are SGHTA and FQGNSA. CDR3 residues: CASSLDRIGEAFF. CDR3 coding DNA: TGTGCCAGCAGCTTAGACAGAATCGGTGAAGCTTTCTTT.

This clonotype was counted at least ten times. V and J are TRBV7-2 and TRBJ1-3; no clear D. The V and J ends lost 3 bases and 4 bases respectively, with 10 bases between them. The CDR3 totals 14 residues. Germline lookup yields CDR1 SGHTA and CDR2 FQGNSA. The CDR3 DNA follows: TGTGCCAGCAGCTTCGCTGGTCGCGGAAACACCATATATTTT. It yields the protein CASSFAGRGNTIYF.

This clonotype has a handful of counts. The V call is TRBV28, the J call TRBJ1-5, with 8 bases lining up with TRBD1. With V trimmed by 3 bases and J by 7 bases, 11 bases remained unmatched. The CDR3 has 16 residues. Germline CDR1 reads MDHEN; CDR2 reads SYDVKM. The CDR3 reads CASSFGTGAGSQPQHF. In DNA, the CDR3 is TGTGCCAGCAGTTTCGGGACAGGAGCAGGCAGCCAGCCCCAGCATTTT.

This clonotype was picked up a small number of times. The chain employs TRBV20-1 and TRBJ2-7; possible D gene TRBD1, 5 bases. Trimming shortened V by 2 bases and J by 3 bases, and 14 bases separated the two germline ends. The CDR3 is 14 amino acids. Germline lookup yields CDR1 DFQATT and CDR2 SNEGSKA (reference sequence). In DNA form, the CDR3 reads TGCAGTGCTAGACCCACAAAGGGGTTCTACGAGCAGTACTTC. It translates to CSARPTKGFYEQYF.

The chain carries TRBV6-2 or TRBV6-3 and TRBJ1-5, with 9 positions matching TRBD1. V lost 6 bases to trimming and J lost 1 base; unmatched junction nucleotides: 16. Germline V gene lookup returns CDR1 MNHEY and CDR2 SVGEGT. The length of the CDR3 is 19 residues. In DNA, the CDR3 is TGTGCCAGCAGCCACCGGGACAGGGAGGCTTGGGGAAGCAATCAGCCCCAGCATTTT. Its translation: CASSHRDREAWGSNQPQHF.

The rearrangement uses TRBV19 and TRBJ1-1; D uncertain. The V end lost 7 bases, the J end lost 11 bases, and 20 bases lay between the germline ends. The CDR3 covers 13 residues. Germline CDR1 and CDR2: LNHDA and SQIVND (reference sequence). DNA of the CDR3: TGTGCCAGTATCAGCGGCGCTGACGATGGGGCTTTCTTT. Protein sequence: CASISGADDGAFF. The complete variable domain, with remaining parts taken from reference TRBV19 and TRBJ1-1, reads DGGITQSPKYLFRKEGQNVTLSCEQNLNHDAMYWYRQDPGQGLRLIYYSQIVNDFQKGDIAEGYSVSREKKESFPLTVTSAQKNPTAFYLCASISGADDGAFFGQGTRLTVV.